This T cell receptor (beta chain) was documented in a study of blood T cell repertoires in COVID-19. The CDR3 has 14 residues. Germline V lookup: CDR1 SGHRS, CDR2 YFSETQ. V was trimmed by 0 bases and J by 7 bases, leaving 14 bases between them. The method was immunoSEQ multiplex PCR; TCRdb's version includes in-frame clones alone and lacks a portion of them. The sample yields a few hundred thousand clones, roughly nine tenths seen once. The chain combines TRBV5-1 with TRBJ2-7, with D perhaps TRBD1 (6 bases). Sequencing was carried out using PBMCs or T cells enriched from blood (not recorded which). The source is a woman aged 50 to 60 in a cohort exposed to, infected with or recovered from COVID-19 (not recorded which). CDR3 amino acids: CASSLGQASGEQYF. As DNA, the CDR3 is TGCGCCAGCAGCTTGGGACAGGCGTCTGGAGAGCAGTACTTC.